These 26 T cell receptor beta chains share one sample of origin, sequenced in a study of T cell repertoires in cytomegalovirus infection. MiXCR was run by TCRdb on the reads, yielding one entry per CDR3 protein. The repertoire holds approximately 750,000 distinct CDR3 sequences, with about 40% as singletons. The specimen was PBMCs. All receptors come from a human donor in good health (CMV status not recorded). Some clones in this sample may be carry-over from other donors' samples.

This CDR3 is CASSITDRAYEQYF. The DNA for the CDR3 is TGTGCCAGTAGTATTACGGACAGAGCCTACGAGCAGTACTTC. The chain uses TRBV19 and TRBJ2-7, with D tentatively TRBD1 (6 bases). V was cut by 3 bases and J by 2 bases, with 11 bases left in between. Germline CDR1 is LNHDA and CDR2 is SQIVND (reference sequence). The CDR3 loop spans 14 amino acids.

In its sample, this clonotype ranks as medium-sized. The gene calls are TRBV7-2 and TRBJ2-7; 14 bases align to TRBD2. The CDR3 sequence is 16 residues long. V was pared by 0 bases and J by 7 bases, with 5 bases of the junction left unmatched. Germline assignment: CDR1 SGHTA and CDR2 FQGNSA. The CDR3 coding sequence is TGTGCCAGCAGCTTAGCCCGGACTAGCGGGAGGCGTGAGCAGTACTTC. Its translation: CASSLARTSGRREQYF.

The V call is TRBV15, the J call TRBJ1-4; 9 bases map to TRBD1. The CDR3 spans 16 residues. After removal of 3 bases from V and 5 bases from J, the junction contained 7 bases not matched to a gene. CDR1 and CDR2 from the germline V gene are LNHNV and YYDKDF (reference sequence). The CDR3 sequence is CATSSGQTGGNEKLFF. CDR3 nucleotides: TGTGCCACCAGCAGCGGCCAGACAGGGGGAAATGAAAAACTGTTTTTT.

The V and J genes are TRBV5-4 and TRBJ2-7, with 8 bases that match TRBD1. In germline, CDR1 is SGHNT, CDR2 YYREEE (reference sequence). The ends lost 4 bases at V and 7 bases at J; junction bases unmatched: 13. The CDR3 runs 15 residues. CDR3 sequence: CASSGNRGKVGEQYF. The CDR3 nucleotides read TGTGCCAGCAGCGGGAACAGGGGGAAGGTGGGTGAGCAGTACTTC.

This clonotype was observed at least ten times. The genes are TRBV6-1 and TRBJ1-6, with 9 positions matching TRBD1. The ends lost 6 bases at V and 9 bases at J; junction bases unmatched: 6. The germline gives CDR1 MNHNS, CDR2 SASEGT. This CDR3 region has 14 residues. The CDR3 reads CASRGTGLVSPLHF. The CDR3 DNA is TGTGCCAGCAGGGGGACAGGGCTAGTTTCACCCCTCCACTTT.

This clonotype occurred a few times. CDR3 DNA sequence: TGTGCCAGCAGCCCACCGGGACAGGGGAAGGGCTACACCTTC. Translating gives CASSPPGQGKGYTF. This sequence joins TRBV5-4 and TRBJ1-2; TRBD1 matches 10 bases. From germline, CDR1 is SGHNT and CDR2 YYREEE (reference sequence). The CDR3 is 14 residues long. J lost 8 bases, V lost 4 bases, and 8 bases had no gene match.

A note on this clonotype: No conserved phenylalanine or tryptophan ends this CDR3, so it is likely a read error. The chain has TRBV7-2 and TRBJ2-1; 7 bases are shared with TRBD1. Unmatched junction bases numbered 6, after V lost 1 base and J lost 3 bases. CDR1 is SGHTA and CDR2 is FQGNSA in the germline V gene. This CDR3 is built from 16 residues. The CDR3 nucleotides read TGTGCCAGCAGCTTAGTAGAAGGGGGCTTCTACAATGAGCAGTTCTGC. This encodes CASSLVEGGFYNEQFC.

The V gene is TRBV10-2, the J gene TRBJ1-2; the D is unclear. The CDR3 has 11 residues. Germline values: CDR1 WSHSY, CDR2 SAAADI. Deletions cut 4 bases from V and 7 bases from J, with 7 bases between. The CDR3 loop is CASSGVAGYTF. Written as DNA, the CDR3 is TGCGCCAGCAGTGGGGTGGCTGGCTACACCTTC.

This clonotype has more than one count but fewer than ten. The rearrangement joins TRBV6-6 to TRBJ1-4; 9 bases are shared with TRBD1. This CDR3 comprises 14 residues. V trimming: 7 bases; J trimming: 7 bases; junction bases outside the gene matches: 7. Germline values: CDR1 MNHNY, CDR2 SVGAGI (reference sequence). The CDR3 nucleotides read TGTGCCAGCACCGAACAGGGGGCGGGTGAAAAACTGTTTTTT. It is translated as CASTEQGAGEKLFF.

This clonotype appeared a few times. V gene TRBV19 combines with J gene TRBJ1-1; D unresolved. Deletions cut 3 bases from V and 5 bases from J, with 13 bases between. This CDR3 has 14 residues. The V gene's germline CDR1 is LNHDA and CDR2 SQIVND (reference sequence). Here the CDR3 reads CASSIRLLGTEAFF. In nucleotides, the CDR3 is TGTGCCAGTAGTATTCGACTCCTAGGGACTGAAGCTTTCTTT.

This clonotype has only a few counts. This sequence joins TRBV7-8 and TRBJ1-4; D unresolved. The CDR3 length is 13 residues. V was pared by 2 bases and J by 7 bases, with 8 bases between. Germline loops: CDR1 SGHVS, CDR2 FQNEAQ. DNA for the CDR3: TGTGCCAGCAGCTTACGTGCCTCTGAAAAACTGTTTTTT. Translation: CASSLRASEKLFF. Looking up the rest from reference TRBV7-8 and TRBJ1-4 gives the full variable domain: GAGVSQSPRYKVAKRGQDVALRCDPISGHVSLFWYQQALGQGPEFLTYFQNEAQLDKSGLPSDRFFAERPEGSVSTLKIQRTQQEDSAVYLCASSLRASEKLFFGSGTQLSVL.

The gene calls are TRBV28 and TRBJ2-7; D may be TRBD2 (6 bases). Trimming stripped 6 bases from V and 3 bases from J, with 24 bases between. Germline CDR1 and CDR2: MDHEN and SYDVKM. This CDR3 comprises 17 residues. The CDR3 reads CASRHGTPDNPYYEQYF. In nucleotides, the CDR3 is TGTGCCAGCAGACACGGGACTCCAGATAACCCTTACTACGAGCAGTACTTC.

In its sample, this clonotype was seen a few times. The chain couples TRBV7-9 to TRBJ2-1; TRBD2 matches 10 bases. With 3 bases clipped from V and 8 bases from J, the junction kept 10 bases outside the gene matches. The CDR3 is 16 amino acids. Germline CDR1 is SEHNR and CDR2 is FQNEAQ (reference sequence). The CDR3 here is CASSFVRLAGADEQFF. CDR3 in DNA: TGTGCCAGCAGCTTCGTGAGGCTAGCGGGAGCTGATGAGCAGTTCTTC.

Regarding this clonotype: The CDR3 end shows no conserved phenylalanine or tryptophan, and so a read error is likely. The chain couples TRBV7-2 to TRBJ1-1, with D maybe TRBD1 (6 bases). The CDR3 covers 13 residues. V shed 2 bases and J shed 10 bases, with 14 bases lying between them. CDR1 is SGHTA and CDR2 is FQGNSA in the germline V gene. The CDR3 DNA reads as TGTGCCAGCAGCTTACAGGAGACAGGATCAGCTTTCTTG. Translation: CASSLQETGSAFL.

The V call is TRBV19, the J call TRBJ1-2; 9 nucleotides line up with TRBD1. The CDR3 has 15 amino acids. V shed 5 bases and J 2 bases; nucleotides not matched to a gene: 6. In germline, CDR1 is LNHDA, CDR2 SQIVND (reference sequence). This CDR3 reads CASSSDRGFNYGYTF. CDR3 sequence (DNA): TGTGCCAGTAGTTCGGACAGGGGCTTCAACTATGGCTACACCTTC.

This chain links TRBV2 with TRBJ1-2; D gene ambiguous. This CDR3 comprises 13 residues. V dropped 1 base and J dropped 5 bases, with 8 bases sitting between them. Looked up from germline, CDR1 is SNHLY and CDR2 is FYNNEI. The CDR3 loop reads CASSEERTYGYTF. CDR3 coding DNA: TGTGCCAGCAGTGAAGAACGTACTTATGGCTACACCTTC.

The genes are TRBV19 and TRBJ2-5; 10 nucleotides match TRBD2. CDR1 LNHDA and CDR2 SQIVND come from the germline V gene (reference sequence). J was trimmed by 9 bases and V by 7 bases; bases with no gene match: 14. There are 15 residues in the CDR3. Here the CDR3 reads CASNPSGGLKGAQYF. Written as DNA, the CDR3 is TGTGCCAGTAACCCTAGCGGGGGCTTAAAAGGGGCCCAGTACTTC.

CDR3 residues: CASSPFGLAGATGELFF. CDR3 nucleotide sequence: TGTGCCAGCAGCCCTTTTGGGCTAGCGGGAGCCACCGGGGAGCTGTTTTTT. This sequence joins TRBV3-1 and TRBJ2-2, with 10 bases matching TRBD2. After removal of 4 bases from V and 4 bases from J, the junction contained 9 bases not matched to a gene. The CDR3 has 17 amino acids. The V gene's germline CDR1 is LGHDT and CDR2 YNNKEL (reference sequence).

This clonotype turned up a few times. V usage is TRBV6-2 or TRBV6-3 and J usage is TRBJ1-3, with TRBD1 matching over 7 bases. The V gene end was trimmed by 6 bases and the J gene end by 0 bases; junction bases not matched to a gene: 8. Per germline, CDR1 MNHEY and CDR2 SVGEGT. This CDR3 comprises 16 residues. CDR3 nucleotides: TGTGCCAGCAGATCTACAGGGGCCACCTCTGGAAACACCATATATTTT. Its protein product is CASRSTGATSGNTIYF.

In regard to this clonotype: A read error may explain this, as a much larger clone is one base away. This chain joins TRBV28 and TRBJ1-5; D call uncertain. CDR1 is MDHEN and CDR2 is SYDVKM in the germline V gene. This CDR3 spans 17 amino acids. CDR3 region: CASSLLGRSQNNPPQHF. CDR3 sequence (DNA): TGTGCCAGCAGTCTCCTCGGACGTAGCCAAAACAATCCGCCCCAGCATTTT.

There are many counts of this clonotype. The CDR3 region is CASSSGTGLFGGEKLFF. Written as DNA, the CDR3 is TGTGCCAGCAGTTCCGGGACAGGGCTATTTGGGGGTGAAAAACTGTTTTTT. V and J are TRBV6-5 and TRBJ1-4; 9 bases agree with TRBD1. The CDR3 contains 17 residues. Trimming cost V 4 bases and J 7 bases; bases outside gene matches: 13. From germline, CDR1 is MNHEY and CDR2 SVGAGI.

The genes are TRBV28 and TRBJ1-2; unclear D gene. Germline CDR1 reads MDHEN; CDR2 reads SYDVKM. The V gene lost 5 bases and the J gene lost 8 bases, with 21 bases spanning the gap. The length of the CDR3 is 15 residues. The CDR3 protein is CASSDPVALSGGYTF. DNA for the CDR3: TGTGCCAGCAGTGACCCGGTCGCTCTGTCGGGGGGCTACACCTTC.

This clonotype was counted at least ten times. The V gene is TRBV28, the J gene TRBJ2-1; D may be TRBD2 (6 bases). V lost 6 bases and J 3 bases, leaving 15 bases between the germline ends. The CDR3 length is 15 residues. CDR1 and CDR2 (germline): MDHEN, SYDVKM. The DNA of the CDR3 is TGTGCCAGCAGCCCCACCCGGGACTTCTACAATGAGCAGTTCTTC. This translates into CASSPTRDFYNEQFF.

With regard to this clonotype: It is unclear where the CDR3 begins or ends on the DNA, so no DNA is shown, and the CDR3 is as TCRdb lists it. The rearrangement links TRBV29-1 to TRBJ1-5; no DNA check was done on the table's D call, TRBD1. The CDR3 is 13 amino acids long, termini counted. Germline values: CDR1 SQVTM, CDR2 ANQGSEA. The CDR3 loop is CSVATGSGQPKHF.

On this clonotype itself: At one end, the junction sequence differs from germline, possibly due to a read error. The chain is built from TRBV15 and TRBJ1-4; D possibly corresponds to TRBD1 (6 bases). The CDR3 extends over 11 amino acids. The V gene's germline CDR1 is LNHNV and CDR2 YYDKDF (reference sequence). The CDR3 region is CATSRDSKRIF. CDR3 DNA sequence: TGTGCCACCAGCAGGGACAGCAAAAGGATTTTT.

The V call is TRBV6-6, the J call TRBJ1-2; D not certain. Germline values: CDR1 MNHNY, CDR2 SVGAGI (reference sequence). This CDR3 comprises 14 residues. V lost 5 bases and J 2 bases, leaving 12 bases between the germline ends. Here the CDR3 DNA reads TGTGCCAGCAGTATAATCGGGGTCAACTATGGCTACACCTTC. It codes for CASSIIGVNYGYTF.